Following are 22 T cell receptor beta chains from one sample sequenced in a study of blood T cell repertoires in COVID-19. Assay: immunoSEQ multiplex PCR; the TCRdb copy retains only in-frame clones and omits some. The sample holds roughly 290,000 clones, about nine tenths seen once. Source material: peripheral blood. These receptors all come from a woman aged 25 to 45 with COVID-19, enrolled during active disease.

The rearrangement uses TRBV18 and TRBJ2-1, with a weak D call TRBD2 (6 bases). Per the germline V gene, CDR1 is KGHSH and CDR2 is LQKENI. Deletions cut 0 bases from V and 0 bases from J, with 12 bases between. The CDR3 consists of 17 residues. The CDR3 DNA reads TGTGCCAGCTCACCACCGAGCGGGCTGAGCTCCTACAATGAGCAGTTCTTC. It yields the protein CASSPPSGLSSYNEQFF.

This chain uses TRBV6-2 or TRBV6-3 with TRBJ2-1; TRBD2 matches at 8 bases. The CDR3 is 16 amino acids. CDR1 is MNHEY, CDR2 SVGEGT, per germline. Unmatched junction bases numbered 12, after V lost 5 bases and J lost 6 bases. The CDR3 DNA sequence: TGTGCCAGCAGTAACCTCGGGACTAGTAGGTCCAATGAGCAGTTCTTC. This translates into CASSNLGTSRSNEQFF.

Turning to this clone: This specimen includes other DNA sequences encoding the same CDR3. This CDR3 reads CASSVVGGSTDTQYF. Here the CDR3 DNA reads TGTGCCAGCAGCGTAGTCGGCGGTAGCACAGATACGCAGTATTTT. The rearrangement links TRBV9 to TRBJ2-3, with unresolved D. The CDR3 has 15 amino acids. Trimming stripped 0 bases from V and 0 bases from J, with 8 bases between. The germline V gene has CDR1 SGDLS and CDR2 YYNGEE.

The CDR3 protein is CASSHQPGDRGMLYEQYF. The CDR3 nucleotides read TGCGCCAGCAGCCACCAACCCGGAGACAGGGGGATGTTATACGAGCAGTACTTC. The V call is TRBV4-1, the J call TRBJ2-7, with 9 bases that match TRBD1. The germline CDR1 and CDR2 sequences are MGHRA and YSYEKL. V was pared by 3 bases and J by 4 bases, with 16 bases of the junction left unmatched. This CDR3 region has 18 residues.

The gene calls are TRBV19 and TRBJ2-6, with D perhaps TRBD1 (7 bases). V was pared by 6 bases and J by 0 bases, with 15 bases between. From germline, CDR1 is LNHDA and CDR2 SQIVND (reference sequence). This CDR3 is built from 17 residues. Written as DNA, the CDR3 is TGTGCCAGTAGCCGCAGGGGGGACGACTCTGGGGCCAACGTCCTGACTTTC. This sequence encodes CASSRRGDDSGANVLTF. The full variable domain, its missing parts supplied by reference TRBV19 and TRBJ2-6, is DGGITQSPKYLFRKEGQNVTLSCEQNLNHDAMYWYRQDPGQGLRLIYYSQIVNDFQKGDIAEGYSVSREKKESFPLTVTSAQKNPTAFYLCASSRRGDDSGANVLTFGAGSRLTVL.

The chain carries TRBV2 and TRBJ1-5; 8 nucleotides match TRBD1. Germline assignment: CDR1 SNHLY and CDR2 FYNNEI. Trimming cost V 4 bases and J 5 bases; bases outside gene matches: 4. The CDR3 contains 14 residues. CDR3 in amino acids: CASSVDRGDQPQHF. The CDR3 DNA follows: TGTGCCAGCAGTGTTGACAGGGGAGATCAGCCCCAGCATTTT.

The rearrangement uses TRBV28 and TRBJ1-3; D not certain. In germline, CDR1 is MDHEN, CDR2 SYDVKM. V gave up 6 bases and J gave up 0 bases, with 15 bases separating them. This CDR3 has 16 residues. CDR3 sequence (DNA): TGTGCCAGCAGCCCTTTTGGCCGAAACTCTGGAAACACCATATATTTT. Protein product: CASSPFGRNSGNTIYF. Drawing the rest from reference TRBV28 and TRBJ1-3, the complete variable domain is DVKVTQSSRYLVKRTGEKVFLECVQDMDHENMFWYRQDPGLGLRLIYFSYDVKMKEKGDIPEGYSVSREKKERFSLILESASTNQTSMYLCASSPFGRNSGNTIYFGEGSWLTVV.

The chain has TRBV4-2 and TRBJ2-4, with D possibly TRBD2 on 6 matching bases. The ends were cut back, 0 bases at V and 1 base at J, with 7 bases in the middle. Germline values: CDR1 LGHNA, CDR2 YNFKEQ. The CDR3 runs to 15 residues. The CDR3 bases are TGTGCCAGCAGCCAAGAGGGGGGTGCCAAAAACATTCAGTACTTC. Amino acids: CASSQEGGAKNIQYF.

The chain has TRBV6-1 and TRBJ1-6; 7 bases align to TRBD1. The ends lost 3 bases at V and 9 bases at J; junction bases unmatched: 5. The CDR3 has 14 amino acids. CDR1 is MNHNS, CDR2 SASEGT, per germline. In DNA, the CDR3 is TGTGCCAGCAGTGAGCAGGGGGATTCTTCACCCCTCCACTTT. It translates to CASSEQGDSSPLHF.

The genes are TRBV30 and TRBJ2-2; TRBD1 matches at 9 bases. Per the germline V gene, CDR1 is GTSNPN and CDR2 is SVGIG (reference sequence). The CDR3 runs 15 residues. V trimming: 3 bases; J trimming: 6 bases; junction bases outside the gene matches: 8. The CDR3 here is CAWSAGQGIAGELFF. The CDR3 DNA reads TGTGCCTGGAGCGCAGGACAGGGGATAGCCGGGGAGCTGTTTTTT.

The rearrangement uses TRBV5-1 and TRBJ1-4, with TRBD1 identical over 8 bases. The CDR3 has 14 residues. CDR1 is SGHRS, CDR2 YFSETQ, per germline. V was pared by 4 bases and J by 8 bases, with 7 bases of the junction left unmatched. The CDR3 loop is CASSHRDRSEKLFF. The DNA of the CDR3 is TGCGCCAGCAGCCACCGGGACAGGTCAGAAAAACTGTTTTTT.

The chain employs TRBV4-1 and TRBJ2-1; D gene ambiguous. This CDR3 comprises 16 residues. Trimming cost V 0 bases and J 0 bases, with 9 bases left between them. Germline V gives CDR1 MGHRA, CDR2 YSYEKL. CDR3: CASSQDRIRSYNEQFF. In DNA form, the CDR3 reads TGCGCCAGCAGCCAAGACAGGATTCGCTCCTACAATGAGCAGTTCTTC.

This clone was counted once. The chain uses TRBV30 and TRBJ2-1, with 8 bases identical to TRBD2. The CDR3 extends over 15 amino acids. Germline-derived CDR1 and CDR2 are GTSNPN and SVGIG (reference sequence). V was pared by 1 base and J by 7 bases, with 9 bases of the junction left unmatched. The DNA of the CDR3 is TGTGCCTGGAGTGCTACTAGCGGCGCGTGGAATGAGCAGTTCTTC. Translating it yields CAWSATSGAWNEQFF.

The V and J genes are TRBV6-5 and TRBJ1-6, with TRBD1 matching 9 bases. V lost 6 bases to trimming and J lost 10 bases; unmatched junction nucleotides: 4. Germline V gives CDR1 MNHEY, CDR2 SVGAGI. The CDR3 sequence is 13 residues long. The CDR3 DNA sequence: TGTGCCAGCAGCGACAGGGGGAGGTCACCCCTCCACTTT. It yields the protein CASSDRGRSPLHF.

The CDR3 coding sequence is TGTGCCACCAGTGAACTTAGTGAGGTCGGGGAGCTGTTTTTT. Amino acid sequence: CATSELSEVGELFF. This chain uses TRBV24-1 with TRBJ2-2; the D is unclear. In germline, CDR1 is KGHDR, CDR2 SFDVKD. The CDR3 spans 14 residues. The V and J ends lost 4 bases and 7 bases respectively, with 12 bases between them.

This clone was seen ten or more times. V gene TRBV2 combines with J gene TRBJ2-7, with a tentative D call TRBD1 (6 bases). The CDR3 contains 15 residues. V lost 6 bases and J 3 bases, leaving 18 bases between the germline ends. CDR1 is SNHLY and CDR2 is FYNNEI in the germline V gene. CDR3 nucleotides: TGTGCCAGCAGAATGGGGTGGGACACTCACTACGAGCAGTACTTC. This translates into CASRMGWDTHYEQYF.

The V call is TRBV19, the J call TRBJ2-7; 12 nucleotides agree with TRBD2. CDR3 length: 16 residues. V shed 5 bases, J shed 6 bases, and the junction held 11 bases outside the gene matches. Looked up from germline, CDR1 is LNHDA and CDR2 is SQIVND (reference sequence). CDR3 DNA: TGTGCCAGTAGTCTACTAGCGGGAGGTTCCAGGGTCGAGCAGTACTTC. Translation gives CASSLLAGGSRVEQYF.

The chain links TRBV7-6 to TRBJ2-5; 7 nucleotides agree with TRBD2. The trim removed 0 bases at V and 3 bases at J, leaving 7 bases unmatched. Germline values: CDR1 SGHVS, CDR2 FNYEAQ. The CDR3 runs 16 residues. CDR3 nucleotides: TGTGCCAGCAGCTTAGCTGTTGGGGGGGGAGAAGAGACCCAGTACTTC. It yields the protein CASSLAVGGGEETQYF. Combining the CDR3 with reference TRBV7-6 and TRBJ2-5 gives the whole variable domain GAGVSQSPRYKVTKRGQDVALRCDPISGHVSLYWYRQALGQGPEFLTYFNYEAQQDKSGLPNDRFSAERPEGSISTLTIQRTEQRDSAMYRCASSLAVGGGEETQYFGPGTRLLVL.

The rearrangement uses TRBV2 and TRBJ1-5; D may be TRBD1 (5 bases). The germline V and J ends were trimmed by 4 bases and 6 bases, with 13 bases remaining between them. The CDR3 consists of 14 residues. Looked up from germline, CDR1 is SNHLY and CDR2 is FYNNEI. CDR3 sequence reads: CASSVSGWSQPQHF. The CDR3 nucleotides read TGTGCCAGCAGTGTATCAGGGTGGAGTCAGCCCCAGCATTTT. The complete variable domain, with remaining parts taken from reference TRBV2 and TRBJ1-5, reads EPEVTQTPSHQVTQMGQEVILRCVPISNHLYFYWYRQILGQKVEFLVSFYNNEISEKSEIFDDQFSVERPDGSNFTLKIRSTKLEDSAMYFCASSVSGWSQPQHFGDGTRLSIL.

This chain connects TRBV24-1 to TRBJ2-3; 9 positions match TRBD2. Germline CDR1 KGHDR, CDR2 SFDVKD. V was clipped by 4 bases and J by 6 bases; unmatched bases: 13. The CDR3 consists of 17 residues. Written as DNA, the CDR3 is TGTGCCACCAGTGACGTTCTTGGCGGGAGGGCCCTTGATACGCAGTATTTT. Translation: CATSDVLGGRALDTQYF.

The genes are TRBV7-2 and TRBJ2-5; a possible D gene is TRBD1 (6 bases). V dropped 1 base and J dropped 5 bases, with 17 bases sitting between them. The CDR3 spans 16 residues. Germline V CDR1 and CDR2: SGHTA, FQGNSA. The CDR3 nucleotides are TGTGCCAGCAGCTTAGACTCCTCGACCCAGGGGGAGACCCAGTACTTC. Protein sequence: CASSLDSSTQGETQYF.

The V call is TRBV29-1, the J call TRBJ2-3; D not certain. The CDR3 loop spans 11 amino acids. Trimming cost V 8 bases and J 0 bases, with 6 bases left between them. From germline, CDR1 is SQVTM and CDR2 ANQGSEA. The CDR3 spells CSQQSTDTQYF. CDR3 nucleotides: TGCAGCCAACAGAGCACAGATACGCAGTATTTT.